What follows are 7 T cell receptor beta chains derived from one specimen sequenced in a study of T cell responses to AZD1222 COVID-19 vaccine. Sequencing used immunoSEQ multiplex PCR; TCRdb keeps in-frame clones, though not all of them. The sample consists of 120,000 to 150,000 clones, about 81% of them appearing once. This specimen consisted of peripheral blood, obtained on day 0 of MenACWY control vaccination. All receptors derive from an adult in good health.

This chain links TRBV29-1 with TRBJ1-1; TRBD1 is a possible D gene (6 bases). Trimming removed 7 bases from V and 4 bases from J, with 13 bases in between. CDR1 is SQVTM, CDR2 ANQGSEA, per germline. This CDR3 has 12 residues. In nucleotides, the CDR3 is TGCAGCGCCAGAGGGGGATCCACTGAAGCTTTCTTT. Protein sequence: CSARGGSTEAFF.

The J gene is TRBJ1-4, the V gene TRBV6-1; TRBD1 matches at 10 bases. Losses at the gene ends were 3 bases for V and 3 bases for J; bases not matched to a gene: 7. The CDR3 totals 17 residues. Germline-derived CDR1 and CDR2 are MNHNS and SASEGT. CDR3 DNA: TGTGCCAGCAGTGAGGACAGGGGGTGGGGAGCTAATGAAAAACTGTTTTTT. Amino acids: CASSEDRGWGANEKLFF.

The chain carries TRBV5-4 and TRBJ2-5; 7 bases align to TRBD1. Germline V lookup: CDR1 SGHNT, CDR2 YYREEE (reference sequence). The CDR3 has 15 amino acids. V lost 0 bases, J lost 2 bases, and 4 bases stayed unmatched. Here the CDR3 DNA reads TGTGCCAGCAGCTTGGACTTACAGGGGCAAGAGACCCAGTACTTC. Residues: CASSLDLQGQETQYF.

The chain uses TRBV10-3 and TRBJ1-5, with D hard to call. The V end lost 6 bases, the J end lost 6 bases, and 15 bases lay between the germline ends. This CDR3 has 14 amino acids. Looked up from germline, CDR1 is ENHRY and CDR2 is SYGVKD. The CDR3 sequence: CAIRPEGTGQPQHF. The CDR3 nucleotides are TGTGCCATCAGGCCAGAGGGAACGGGTCAGCCCCAGCATTTT.

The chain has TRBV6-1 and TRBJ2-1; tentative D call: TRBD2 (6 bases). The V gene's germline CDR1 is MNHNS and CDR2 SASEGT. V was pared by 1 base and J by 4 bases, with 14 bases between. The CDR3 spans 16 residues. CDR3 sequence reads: CASSEEGSGLYNEQFF. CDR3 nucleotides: TGTGCCAGCAGTGAAGAGGGTAGCGGTCTGTACAATGAGCAGTTCTTC.

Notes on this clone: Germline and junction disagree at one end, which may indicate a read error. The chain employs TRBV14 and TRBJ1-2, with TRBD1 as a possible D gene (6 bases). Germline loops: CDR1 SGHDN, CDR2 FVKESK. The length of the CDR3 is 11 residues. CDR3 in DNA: TGTGCCAGCAGGGTTGGACAGAAAGGACCCTTC. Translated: CASRVGQKGPF.

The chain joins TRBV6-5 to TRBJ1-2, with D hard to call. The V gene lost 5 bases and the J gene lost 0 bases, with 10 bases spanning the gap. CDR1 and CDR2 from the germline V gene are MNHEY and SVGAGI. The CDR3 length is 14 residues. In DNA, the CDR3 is TGTGCCAGCAGTAAGGACGGGACTAACTATGGCTACACCTTC. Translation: CASSKDGTNYGYTF.